The rows below give T cell receptor beta chains drawn from one sample of a study of shared clonotypes between healthy human individuals. Clones were sequenced by immunoSEQ multiplex PCR, and TCRdb holds only the in-frame ones, with some missing. Of a few million clones detected, approximately 90% appear once; the ten largest clones hold roughly 0.13%. What was sequenced was naive CD4+ T cells sorted from blood. These TCRs come from a man between 18 and 35 years old in good health. The CDR3 runs from the conserved cysteine through the conserved F or W. The order of the fields is clone size, J gene, V gene, D gene, CDR3 protein, CDR3 DNA. The D gene is left open where the match is weak. The size of a clone is reported for some rows only, either as once, few or many, or as a class for expanded clones.

. | TRBJ1-2 | TRBV30 | . | CAWGPGGPGYTF | TGTGCCTGGGGCCCGGGAGGGCCAGGCTACACCTTC
once | TRBJ1-1 | TRBV23-1 | . | CASSHNNTEAFF | TGCGCCAGCAGCCACAACAACACTGAAGCTTTCTTT
once | TRBJ1-6 | TRBV19 | . | CASSTPGDWGNSPLHF | TGTGCCAGTAGTACCCCCGGGGACTGGGGTAATTCACCCCTCCACTTT
few | TRBJ1-1 | TRBV19 | . | CASSMVQILNTEAFF | TGTGCCAGTAGTATGGTTCAGATCCTGAACACTGAAGCTTTCTTT
. | TRBJ2-3 | TRBV28 | TRBD2 | CASSGSGSRADTQYF | TGTGCCAGCAGTGGTAGCGGGAGTCGGGCAGATACGCAGTATTTT
. | TRBJ2-1 | TRBV5-1 | TRBD1 | CASSLEYGTGDYSYNEQFF | TGCGCCAGCAGCTTGGAGTACGGGACAGGGGACTACTCCTACAATGAGCAGTTCTTC
. | TRBJ2-7 | TRBV6-1 | TRBD1 | CASSRWTGATYEQYF | TGTGCCAGCAGTCGGTGGACAGGGGCGACCTACGAGCAGTACTTC
. | TRBJ2-2 | TRBV4-3 | . | CASSQDPEGTNTGELFF | TGCGCCAGCAGCCAAGATCCGGAGGGAACGAACACCGGGGAGCTGTTTTTT
. | TRBJ2-6 | TRBV25-1 | . | CASSLDSGANVLTF | TGTGCCAGCAGTCTAGATTCCGGGGCCAACGTCCTGACTTTC
once | TRBJ1-2 | TRBV28 | TRBD1 | CASSLVDRNYGYTF | TGTGCCAGCAGTTTGGTGGACAGGAACTATGGCTACACCTTC